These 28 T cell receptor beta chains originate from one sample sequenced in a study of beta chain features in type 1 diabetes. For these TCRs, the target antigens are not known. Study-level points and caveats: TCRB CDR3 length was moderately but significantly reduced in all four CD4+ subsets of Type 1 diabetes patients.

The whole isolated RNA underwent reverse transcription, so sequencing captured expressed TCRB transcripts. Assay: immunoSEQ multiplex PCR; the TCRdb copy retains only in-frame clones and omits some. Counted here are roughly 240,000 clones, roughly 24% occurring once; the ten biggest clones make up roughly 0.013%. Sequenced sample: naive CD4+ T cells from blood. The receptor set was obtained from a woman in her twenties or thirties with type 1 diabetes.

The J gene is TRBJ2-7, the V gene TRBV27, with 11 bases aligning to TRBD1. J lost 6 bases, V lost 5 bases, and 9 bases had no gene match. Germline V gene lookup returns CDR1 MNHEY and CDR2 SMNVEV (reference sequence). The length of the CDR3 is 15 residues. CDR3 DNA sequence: TGTGCCAGCAGTCCCGGACAGGGGGCGAAAGGCGAGCAGTACTTC. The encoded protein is CASSPGQGAKGEQYF.

This CDR3 is CASGTGDEQFF. CDR3 sequence (DNA): TGTGCCAGCGGGACAGGGGATGAGCAGTTCTTC. J is TRBJ2-1 and V is TRBV9, with 10 bases lining up with TRBD1. V lost 7 bases and J lost 8; bases outside the gene matches: 0. Germline V lookup: CDR1 SGDLS, CDR2 YYNGEE. CDR3 length: 11 residues.

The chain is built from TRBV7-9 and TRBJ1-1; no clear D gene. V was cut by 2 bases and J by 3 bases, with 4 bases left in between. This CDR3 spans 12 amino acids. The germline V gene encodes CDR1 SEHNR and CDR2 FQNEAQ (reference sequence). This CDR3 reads CASSLPDTEAFF. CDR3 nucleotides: TGTGCCAGCAGCTTACCGGACACTGAAGCTTTCTTT.

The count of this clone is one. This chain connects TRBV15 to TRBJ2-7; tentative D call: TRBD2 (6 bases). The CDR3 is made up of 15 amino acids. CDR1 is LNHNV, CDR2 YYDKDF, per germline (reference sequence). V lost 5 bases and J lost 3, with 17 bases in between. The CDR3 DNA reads TGTGCCACCAGCCTAGAAGTAGGAGGGGTCTACGAGCAGTACTTC. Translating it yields CATSLEVGGVYEQYF.

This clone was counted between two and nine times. The CDR3, as DNA: TGTGCCTGGAGTCCCGGGACACGCGTTAGCTACACCTTC. It is translated as CAWSPGTRVSYTF. The V gene is TRBV30, the J gene TRBJ1-2; tentatively, D is TRBD1 (6 bases). From germline, CDR1 is GTSNPN and CDR2 SVGIG (reference sequence). There are 13 residues in the CDR3. Deletions cut 2 bases from V and 9 bases from J, with 16 bases between.

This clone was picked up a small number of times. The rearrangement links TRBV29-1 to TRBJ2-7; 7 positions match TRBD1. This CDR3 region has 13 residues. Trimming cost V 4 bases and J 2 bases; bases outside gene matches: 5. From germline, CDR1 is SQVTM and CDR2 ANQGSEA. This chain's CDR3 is CSVGQGETYEQYF. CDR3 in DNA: TGCAGCGTTGGGCAGGGGGAGACCTACGAGCAGTACTTC.

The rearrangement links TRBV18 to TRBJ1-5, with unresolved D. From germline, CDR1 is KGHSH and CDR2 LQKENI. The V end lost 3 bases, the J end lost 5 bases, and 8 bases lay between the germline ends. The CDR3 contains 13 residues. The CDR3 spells CASSPAGDQPQHF. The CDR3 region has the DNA TGTGCCAGCTCACCGGCAGGTGATCAGCCCCAGCATTTT.

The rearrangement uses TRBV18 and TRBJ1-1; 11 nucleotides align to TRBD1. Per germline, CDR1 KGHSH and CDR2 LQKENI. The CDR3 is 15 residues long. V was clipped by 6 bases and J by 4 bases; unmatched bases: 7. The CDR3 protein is CASSAGQGVSTEAFF. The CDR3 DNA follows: TGTGCCAGCTCGGCGGGACAGGGGGTTAGCACTGAAGCTTTCTTT.

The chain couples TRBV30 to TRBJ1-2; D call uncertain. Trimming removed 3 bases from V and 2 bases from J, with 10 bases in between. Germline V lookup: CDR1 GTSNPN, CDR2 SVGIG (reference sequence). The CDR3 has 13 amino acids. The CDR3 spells CAWRMTQNYGYTF. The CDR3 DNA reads TGTGCCTGGAGGATGACTCAGAACTATGGCTACACCTTC.

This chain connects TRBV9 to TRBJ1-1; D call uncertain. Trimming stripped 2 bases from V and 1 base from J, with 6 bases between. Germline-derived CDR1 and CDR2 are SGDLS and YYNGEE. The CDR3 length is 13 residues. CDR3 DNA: TGTGCCAGCAGCGTTCAGGAGAACACTGAAGCTTTCTTT. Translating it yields CASSVQENTEAFF. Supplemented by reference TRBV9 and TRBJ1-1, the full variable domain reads DSGVTQTPKHLITATGQRVTLRCSPRSGDLSVYWYQQSLDQGLQFLIQYYNGEERAKGNILERFSAQQFPDLHSELNLSSLELGDSALYFCASSVQENTEAFFGQGTRLTVV.

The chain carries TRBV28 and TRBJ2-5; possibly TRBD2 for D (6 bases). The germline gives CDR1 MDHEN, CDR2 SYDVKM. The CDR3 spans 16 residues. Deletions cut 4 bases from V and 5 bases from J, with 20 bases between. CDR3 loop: CASSWDRLDLEETQYF. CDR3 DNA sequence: TGTGCCAGCAGTTGGGATCGACTAGACCTGGAGGAGACCCAGTACTTC.

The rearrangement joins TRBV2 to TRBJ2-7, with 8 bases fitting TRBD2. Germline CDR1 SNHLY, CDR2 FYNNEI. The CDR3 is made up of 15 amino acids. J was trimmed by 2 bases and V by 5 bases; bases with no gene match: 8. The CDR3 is CASSLPGTRAYEQYF. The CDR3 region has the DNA TGTGCCAGCAGTCTCCCCGGGACTAGGGCCTACGAGCAGTACTTC. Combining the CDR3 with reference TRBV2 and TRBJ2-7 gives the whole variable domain EPEVTQTPSHQVTQMGQEVILRCVPISNHLYFYWYRQILGQKVEFLVSFYNNEISEKSEIFDDQFSVERPDGSNFTLKIRSTKLEDSAMYFCASSLPGTRAYEQYFGPGTRLTVT.

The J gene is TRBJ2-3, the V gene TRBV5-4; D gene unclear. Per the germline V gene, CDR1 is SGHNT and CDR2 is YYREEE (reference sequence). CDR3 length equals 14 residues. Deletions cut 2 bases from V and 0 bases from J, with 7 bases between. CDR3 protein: CASSFFRSTDTQYF. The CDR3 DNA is TGTGCCAGCAGCTTTTTCAGGAGCACAGATACGCAGTATTTT.

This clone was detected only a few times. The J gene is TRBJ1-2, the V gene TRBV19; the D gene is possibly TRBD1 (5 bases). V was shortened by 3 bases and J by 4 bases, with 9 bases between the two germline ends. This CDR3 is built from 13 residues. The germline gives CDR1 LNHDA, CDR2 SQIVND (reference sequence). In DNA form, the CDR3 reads TGTGCCAGTAGTATGAAGGGGCTCTATGGCTACACCTTC. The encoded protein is CASSMKGLYGYTF.

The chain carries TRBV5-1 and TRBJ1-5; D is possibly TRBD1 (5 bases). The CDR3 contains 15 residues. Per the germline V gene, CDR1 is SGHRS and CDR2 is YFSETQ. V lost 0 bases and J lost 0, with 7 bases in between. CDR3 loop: CASSLVGDSNQPQHF. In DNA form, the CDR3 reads TGCGCCAGCAGCTTGGTAGGGGATAGCAATCAGCCCCAGCATTTT. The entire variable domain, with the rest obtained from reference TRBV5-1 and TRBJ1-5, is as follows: KAGVTQTPRYLIKTRGQQVTLSCSPISGHRSVSWYQQTPGQGLQFLFEYFSETQRNKGNFPGRFSGRQFSNSRSEMNVSTLELGDSALYLCASSLVGDSNQPQHFGDGTRLSIL.

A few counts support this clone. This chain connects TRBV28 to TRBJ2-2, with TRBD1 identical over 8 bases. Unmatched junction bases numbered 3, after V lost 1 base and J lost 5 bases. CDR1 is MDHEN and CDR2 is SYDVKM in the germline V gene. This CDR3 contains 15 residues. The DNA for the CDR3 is TGTGCCAGCAGTTTATCGGACAGGGTAACCGGGGAGCTGTTTTTT. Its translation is CASSLSDRVTGELFF.

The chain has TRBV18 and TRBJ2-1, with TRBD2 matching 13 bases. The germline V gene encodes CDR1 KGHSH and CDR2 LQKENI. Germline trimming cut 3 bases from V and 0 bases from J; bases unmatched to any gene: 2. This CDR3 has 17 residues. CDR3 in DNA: TGTGCCAGCTCACCCCGGACTAGCGGGAGCTCCTACAATGAGCAGTTCTTC. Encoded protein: CASSPRTSGSSYNEQFF. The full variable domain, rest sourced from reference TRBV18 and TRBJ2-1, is NAGVMQNPRHLVRRRGQEARLRCSPMKGHSHVYWYRQLPEEGLKFMVYLQKENIIDESGMPKERFSAEFPKEGPSILRIQQVVRGDSAAYFCASSPRTSGSSYNEQFFGPGTRLTVL.

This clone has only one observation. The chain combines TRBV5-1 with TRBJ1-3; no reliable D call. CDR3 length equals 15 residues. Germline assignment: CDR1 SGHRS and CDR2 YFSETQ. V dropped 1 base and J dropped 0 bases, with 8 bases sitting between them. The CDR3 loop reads CASSLNQNSGNTIYF. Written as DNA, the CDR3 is TGCGCCAGCAGCTTGAACCAGAACTCTGGAAACACCATATATTTT.

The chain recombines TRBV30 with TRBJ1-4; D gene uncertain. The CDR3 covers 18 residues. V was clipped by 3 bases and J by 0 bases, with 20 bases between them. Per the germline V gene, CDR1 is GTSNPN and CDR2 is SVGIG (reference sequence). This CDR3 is CAWSAWWAPDSTNEKLFF. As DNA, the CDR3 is TGTGCCTGGAGCGCGTGGTGGGCACCGGACTCAACTAATGAAAAACTGTTTTTT.

CDR3 nucleotides: TGTGCCAGCAGTCAGGGCCCGGGCACTGAAGCTTTCTTT. This gives the protein CASSQGPGTEAFF. V usage is TRBV27 and J usage is TRBJ1-1; TRBD1 is a possible D gene (5 bases). Germline V gene data show CDR1 as MNHEY and CDR2 as SMNVEV (reference sequence). V lost 5 bases to trimming and J lost 4 bases, with 11 bases between them. This CDR3 region has 13 residues.

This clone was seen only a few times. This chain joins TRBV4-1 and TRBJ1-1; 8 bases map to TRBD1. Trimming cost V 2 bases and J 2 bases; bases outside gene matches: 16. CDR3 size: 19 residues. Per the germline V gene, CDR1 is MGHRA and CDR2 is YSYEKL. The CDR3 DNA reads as TGCGCCAGCAGCCAAAATCCGAGCTCCTACAGGGGGATCAACACTGAAGCTTTCTTT. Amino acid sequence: CASSQNPSSYRGINTEAFF.

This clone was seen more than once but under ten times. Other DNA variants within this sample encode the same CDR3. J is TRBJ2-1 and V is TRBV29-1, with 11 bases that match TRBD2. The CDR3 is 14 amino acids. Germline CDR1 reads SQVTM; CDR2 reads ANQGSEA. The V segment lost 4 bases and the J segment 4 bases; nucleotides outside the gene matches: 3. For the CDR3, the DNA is TGCAGCGTTGTTGGGACTAGCGGATACAATGAGCAGTTCTTC. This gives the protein CSVVGTSGYNEQFF.

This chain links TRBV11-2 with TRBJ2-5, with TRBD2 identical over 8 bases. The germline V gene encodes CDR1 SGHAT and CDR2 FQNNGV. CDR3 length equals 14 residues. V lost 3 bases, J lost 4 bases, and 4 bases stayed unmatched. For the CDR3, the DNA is TGTGCCAGCAGCTTCGGACTAGCTATAGAGACCCAGTACTTC. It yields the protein CASSFGLAIETQYF.

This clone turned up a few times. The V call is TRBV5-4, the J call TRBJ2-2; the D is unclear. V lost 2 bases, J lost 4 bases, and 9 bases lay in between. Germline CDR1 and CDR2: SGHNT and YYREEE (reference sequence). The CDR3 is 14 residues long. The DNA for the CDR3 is TGTGCCAGCAGCTTTTACAGCCTCACCGGGGAGCTGTTTTTT. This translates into CASSFYSLTGELFF.

The CDR3 here is CSVDGGEDTQYF. The CDR3 DNA is TGCAGCGTTGACGGAGGGGAGGATACGCAGTATTTT. The rearrangement uses TRBV29-1 and TRBJ2-3, with TRBD2 as a possible D gene (6 bases). CDR3 length: 12 residues. CDR1 is SQVTM, CDR2 ANQGSEA, per germline. Trimming took off 3 bases at V and 6 bases at J, with 10 bases between the two ends.

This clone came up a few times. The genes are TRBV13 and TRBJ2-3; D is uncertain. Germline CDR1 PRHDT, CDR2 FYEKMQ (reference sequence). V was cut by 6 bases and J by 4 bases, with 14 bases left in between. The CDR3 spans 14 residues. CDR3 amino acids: CASSFLVLADTQYF. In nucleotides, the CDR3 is TGTGCCAGCAGTTTCCTAGTTCTAGCAGATACGCAGTATTTT.

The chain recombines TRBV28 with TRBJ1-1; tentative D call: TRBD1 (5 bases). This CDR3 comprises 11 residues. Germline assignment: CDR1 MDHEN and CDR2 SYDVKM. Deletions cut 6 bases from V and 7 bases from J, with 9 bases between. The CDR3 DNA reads TGTGCCAGCAGCAAGACAGTTGAAGCTTTCTTT. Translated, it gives CASSKTVEAFF. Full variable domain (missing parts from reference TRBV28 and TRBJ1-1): DVKVTQSSRYLVKRTGEKVFLECVQDMDHENMFWYRQDPGLGLRLIYFSYDVKMKEKGDIPEGYSVSREKKERFSLILESASTNQTSMYLCASSKTVEAFFGQGTRLTVV.

CDR3 nucleotide sequence: TGTGCCAGCAGCCAAGATGGGCAGAATAAAGCCTACAATGAGCAGTTCTTC. Translating it yields CASSQDGQNKAYNEQFF. The J gene is TRBJ2-1, the V gene TRBV14; D is undetermined. Trimming removed 0 bases from V and 2 bases from J, with 14 bases in between. This CDR3 region has 17 residues. Germline V gene lookup returns CDR1 SGHDN and CDR2 FVKESK.